The present entry profiles one T cell receptor beta chain with its context. The antigen is unknown. The data were taken from a study of shared clonotypes between healthy human individuals. General study points: Genetic and exposure-history diversity was limited by the few donors.

At deep level, the assay was performed. Using immunoSEQ multiplex PCR, the repertoire was profiled, and TCRdb retains in-frame clones only, with some absent. Among some 790,000 clones, just under 75% were seen once, and the ten largest hold over 1.5%. Healthy HIV-negative adults with no recent acute infections or vaccinations were recruited as donors. The donors, all of them Caucasian adults, lived in Nashville, Tennessee. Input material: memory CD4+ T cells sorted from blood. Described subset: CD45RA-negative fraction. The receptor's source is a woman aged 25-40 years in good health.

CDR3 in amino acids: CASSLGLAGGTDTQYF. DNA for the CDR3: TGTGCCAGCAGCTTAGGTCTAGCGGGAGGCACAGATACGCAGTATTTT. This chain connects TRBV7-7 to TRBJ2-3; 10 nucleotides match TRBD2. The CDR3 sequence is 16 residues long. V was clipped by 1 base and J by 1 base; unmatched bases: 2. CDR1 is SSHAT and CDR2 is FNYEAQ in the germline V gene (reference sequence).